These 14 T cell receptor beta chains came from one sample sequenced in a study of CD8 T cells in ankylosing spondylitis. Each CDR3 protein gets one entry after TCRdb re-called the 5' RACE reads with MiXCR. Of about 360,000 distinct CDR3 sequences in the sample, 20% to 25% were seen once. The sequencing input was blood, either unsorted or a sorted T cell fraction (not recorded which). The receptor source for this set is a male donor with ankylosing spondylitis or in good health (not recorded which).

The V gene is TRBV20-1, the J gene TRBJ2-4; no definite D call. The CDR3 sequence is 12 residues long. The V end was cut by 3 bases, the J end by 3 bases, with 6 bases between. CDR1 and CDR2 from the germline V gene are DFQATT and SNEGSKA (reference sequence). The CDR3 DNA reads TGCAGTGCTAGGGGTGGCAAAAACATTCAGTACTTC. This translates into CSARGGKNIQYF.

The rearrangement uses TRBV27 and TRBJ1-2, with 9 nucleotides matching TRBD1. In germline, CDR1 is MNHEY, CDR2 SMNVEV (reference sequence). This CDR3 has 13 residues. The ends lost 2 bases at V and 8 bases at J; junction bases unmatched: 3. The CDR3 here is CASSLTGGWGYTF. The CDR3 DNA sequence: TGTGCCAGCAGTTTAACAGGGGGCTGGGGCTACACCTTC.

This clonotype was recorded at least ten times. V and J are TRBV5-5 and TRBJ2-1; 7 bases are shared with TRBD1. Germline CDR1 and CDR2: SGHKS and YYEKEE (reference sequence). V shed 0 bases, J shed 8 bases, and the junction held 2 bases outside the gene matches. The CDR3 contains 13 residues. DNA for the CDR3: TGTGCCAGCAGCTTGGGACAGGGCCATGAGCAGTTCTTC. As protein: CASSLGQGHEQFF.

The chain recombines TRBV5-6 with TRBJ2-7; the D gene is possibly TRBD2 (6 bases). The CDR3 extends over 14 amino acids. Germline V gene data show CDR1 as SGHDT and CDR2 as YYEEEE. V was clipped by 4 bases and J by 7 bases, with 18 bases between them. This CDR3 is CASSLPGLAREQYF. Written as DNA, the CDR3 is TGTGCCAGCAGCCTTCCGGGACTGGCTCGGGAGCAGTACTTC.

This rearrangement joins TRBV29-1 to TRBJ2-7, with D tentatively TRBD1 or TRBD2 (5 bases each). This CDR3 has 14 amino acids. Trimming cost V 5 bases and J 7 bases, with 21 bases left between them. The germline gives CDR1 SQVTM, CDR2 ANQGSEA. In nucleotides, the CDR3 is TGCAGCGTTTCAACCGGGACGGCCTCTGGAGAGCAGTACTTC. Residues: CSVSTGTASGEQYF.

This clonotype was counted many times. This chain links TRBV12-3 or TRBV12-4 with TRBJ2-7, with D unresolved. This CDR3 region has 11 residues. Trimming shortened V by 6 bases and J by 4 bases, and 7 bases separated the two germline ends. CDR3 region: CASSNSYEQYF. Written as DNA, the CDR3 is TGTGCCAGCAGCAATTCGTACGAGCAGTACTTC.

V and J are TRBV7-8 and TRBJ2-7; 7 nucleotides match TRBD2. Germline-derived CDR1 and CDR2 are SGHVS and FQNEAQ. There are 14 residues in the CDR3. J gave up 3 bases and V 5 bases, and 7 bases lay outside the gene matches. CDR3 residues: CASSLGGDGYEQYF. CDR3 nucleotide sequence: TGTGCCAGCAGCCTGGGGGGGGATGGCTACGAGCAGTACTTC.

The sample holds a few counts of this clonotype. The chain joins TRBV10-3 to TRBJ1-2; D is ambiguous. The length of the CDR3 is 13 residues. Germline V gene sequence: CDR1 ENHRY, CDR2 SYGVKD. V lost 7 bases, J lost 8 bases, and 17 bases lay in between. The CDR3 protein is CAITEGVARGYTF. The CDR3 coding sequence is TGTGCCATCACCGAAGGTGTTGCTCGGGGCTACACCTTC.

V gene TRBV28 combines with J gene TRBJ2-7; 8 bases are shared with TRBD2. This CDR3 is built from 16 residues. Germline V gives CDR1 MDHEN, CDR2 SYDVKM. V lost 7 bases to trimming and J lost 0 bases; unmatched junction nucleotides: 11. The CDR3, as DNA: TGTGCCAGCACCGGGGGGGGTCCGCTTGGCTCCTACGAGCAGTACTTC. Amino acids: CASTGGGPLGSYEQYF.

This clonotype came up a few times. The chain is built from TRBV29-1 and TRBJ2-7; D is ambiguous. Trimming shortened V by 6 bases and J by 2 bases, and 14 bases separated the two germline ends. Germline V gene sequence: CDR1 SQVTM, CDR2 ANQGSEA. The CDR3 consists of 13 residues. The CDR3 region is CSVLTDKAYEQYF. CDR3 nucleotides: TGCAGCGTGCTAACCGACAAGGCCTACGAGCAGTACTTC.

The chain recombines TRBV12-3 or TRBV12-4 with TRBJ2-1; no firm D call. CDR3 length: 15 amino acids. Trimming removed 4 bases at V and 0 bases at J, with 10 bases between. CDR3 coding DNA: TGTGCCAGCAGTTCCCCCCCGAGCTCCTACAATGAGCAGTTCTTC. As protein: CASSSPPSSYNEQFF.

This clonotype came up a few times. The DNA for the CDR3 is TGCGCCAGCAGCCCCGGGACAACGGGCTACAATGAGCAGTTCTTC. Its translation: CASSPGTTGYNEQFF. The V call is TRBV5-1, the J call TRBJ2-1; D is perhaps TRBD1 (6 bases). CDR1 is SGHRS and CDR2 is YFSETQ in the germline V gene. The V gene lost 4 bases and the J gene lost 3 bases, with 14 bases spanning the gap. This CDR3 is built from 15 residues.

This chain links TRBV5-6 with TRBJ2-2; the D gene is possibly TRBD1 (7 bases). V lost 1 base and J lost 4, with 17 bases in between. Germline CDR1 SGHDT, CDR2 YYEEEE. This CDR3 contains 17 residues. The CDR3 region has the DNA TGTGCCAGCAGCTTGTCGATGGACAGGACTATCACCGGGGAGCTGTTTTTT. This encodes CASSLSMDRTITGELFF. Drawing the rest from reference TRBV5-6 and TRBJ2-2, the complete variable domain is DAGVTQSPTHLIKTRGQQVTLRCSPKSGHDTVSWYQQALGQGPQFIFQYYEEEERQRGNFPDRFSGHQFPNYSSELNVNALLLGDSALYLCASSLSMDRTITGELFFGEGSRLTVL.

This clonotype appeared a few times. The chain couples TRBV7-2 to TRBJ2-7; D is unclear. V shed 6 bases and J shed 0 bases, with 9 bases lying between them. Per the germline V gene, CDR1 is SGHTA and CDR2 is FQGNSA. This CDR3 is built from 13 residues. CDR3: CASRQSSSYEQYF. For the CDR3, the DNA is TGTGCCAGCAGACAGAGCAGCTCCTACGAGCAGTACTTC.